This is a list of T cell receptor beta chains from one sample in a study of T cells in Graves' hyperthyroidism and ophthalmopathy. One entry per CDR3 protein results from TCRdb running MiXCR on the multiplex PCR reads. The top ten hold just under 8.5% of the sample, which has about 560,000 distinct CDR3 sequences, 46% seen once. Material for sequencing was peripheral blood or thyroid tissue (not recorded which). The receptors shown here come from a woman aged 18-29 years with Graves' hyperthyroidism. CDR3s include the opening cysteine and the closing phenylalanine or tryptophan. The D gene is left open where the match is weak. Clone size, where shown, is once, few, many, or a class for clones that have expanded.

j_call: TRBJ1-2; v_call: TRBV7-9; clone_size: -; d_call: -; cdr3_nt: TGTGCCAGCAGTTTATTAGGCAGCTATGGCTACACCTTC; cdr3_aa: CASSLLGSYGYTF
j_call: TRBJ1-3; v_call: TRBV19; clone_size: -; d_call: -; cdr3_nt: TGTGCCAGTAGTGGGGACATCAATCTTGCTGGAAACACCATATATTTT; cdr3_aa: CASSGDINLAGNTIYF
j_call: TRBJ2-7; v_call: TRBV29-1; clone_size: -; d_call: -; cdr3_nt: TGCAGCCCGGGTACATACGAGCAGTACTTC; cdr3_aa: CSPGTYEQYF
j_call: TRBJ2-7; v_call: TRBV20-1; clone_size: -; d_call: -; cdr3_nt: TGCAGTGCTAGGTGGCAGGAAGGTTCCTACGAGCAGTACTTC; cdr3_aa: CSARWQEGSYEQYF
j_call: TRBJ2-7; v_call: TRBV7-6; clone_size: -; d_call: TRBD2; cdr3_nt: TGTGCCAGCAGCTTAGGCGGGAGCGTCGACGAGCAGTACTTC; cdr3_aa: CASSLGGSVDEQYF
j_call: TRBJ1-2; v_call: TRBV12-5; clone_size: -; d_call: -; cdr3_nt: TGTGCTAGTGGTTTGGGTCAGAACTATGGCTACACCTTC; cdr3_aa: CASGLGQNYGYTF
j_call: TRBJ1-1; v_call: TRBV24-1; clone_size: -; d_call: -; cdr3_nt: TGTGCCACCAGTGACCAAGGGGCGCGTGAAGCTTTCTTT; cdr3_aa: CATSDQGAREAFF
j_call: TRBJ1-1; v_call: TRBV2; clone_size: -; d_call: -; cdr3_nt: TGTGCCAGCAGCCGGGACACGATCCCCTCCCACCCTAACACTGAAGCTTTCTTT; cdr3_aa: CASSRDTIPSHPNTEAFF
j_call: TRBJ2-2; v_call: TRBV7-3; clone_size: -; d_call: -; cdr3_nt: TGTGCCAGCGTTACGCCAGAGGGCGGGGACCGGGGAGCTGTTTTT; cdr3_aa: CASVTPEGGDRGAVF
j_call: TRBJ1-1; v_call: TRBV20-1; clone_size: -; d_call: -; cdr3_nt: TGCAGTGCTAGTTCCCCGGATGAAGCTTTCTTT; cdr3_aa: CSASSPDEAFF
j_call: TRBJ1-1; v_call: TRBV19; clone_size: -; d_call: TRBD1; cdr3_nt: TGTGCCAGTAGAAGAACAGGGGGCATCGCTGAAGCTTTCTTT; cdr3_aa: CASRRTGGIAEAFF
j_call: TRBJ2-5; v_call: TRBV7-2; clone_size: once; d_call: TRBD1; cdr3_nt: TGTGCCAGCAGCACAGGGGGACTGTTTGAACCAGAGACCCAGTACTTC; cdr3_aa: CASSTGGLFEPETQYF
j_call: TRBJ1-4; v_call: TRBV2; clone_size: few; d_call: -; cdr3_nt: TGTGCCAGCAGTATGACAGAAAAACTGTTTTTT; cdr3_aa: CASSMTEKLFF
j_call: TRBJ1-1; v_call: TRBV10-3; clone_size: few; d_call: -; cdr3_nt: TGTGCCAGCCTCGAGGACGGGACGAACACTGAAGCTTTCTTT; cdr3_aa: CASLEDGTNTEAFF
j_call: TRBJ2-5; v_call: TRBV5-8; clone_size: many; d_call: TRBD1; cdr3_nt: TGTGCCAGCAGCCCACAGGGGGCGCGAGAGACCCAGTACTTC; cdr3_aa: CASSPQGARETQYF
j_call: TRBJ2-7; v_call: TRBV7-6; clone_size: -; d_call: -; cdr3_nt: TGCGCCAGCAGTCCCACGCAGGGCAGAACCTACGAGCAGTACTTC; cdr3_aa: CASSPTQGRTYEQYF
j_call: TRBJ1-1; v_call: TRBV14; clone_size: few; d_call: -; cdr3_nt: TGTGCCAGCAGCCGTCGCGCAGGGTTCGGAGCTTTCTTT; cdr3_aa: CASSRRAGFGAFF
j_call: TRBJ2-7; v_call: TRBV15; clone_size: many; d_call: TRBD1; cdr3_nt: TGTGCCACCAGCAGAGACAGGGGGACCTACGAGCAGTACTTC; cdr3_aa: CATSRDRGTYEQYF
j_call: TRBJ2-7; v_call: TRBV7-8; clone_size: many; d_call: -; cdr3_nt: TGTGCCAGCAGCTTGGCGCCAGGGGCCTACGAGCAGTACTTC; cdr3_aa: CASSLAPGAYEQYF
j_call: TRBJ2-7; v_call: TRBV19; clone_size: few; d_call: -; cdr3_nt: TGTGCCAGTAGTCTAGGACTTAGGGGCGAGCAGTACTTC; cdr3_aa: CASSLGLRGEQYF
j_call: TRBJ1-5; v_call: TRBV5-1; clone_size: few; d_call: -; cdr3_nt: TGCGCCAGCAGCTTGGGAATACGTCAGCCCCAGCATTTT; cdr3_aa: CASSLGIRQPQHF
j_call: TRBJ1-3; v_call: TRBV7-2; clone_size: -; d_call: -; cdr3_nt: TGTGCCAGCAGCTACGAGGAGAAGGAAGACACCATATATTTT; cdr3_aa: CASSYEEKEDTIYF
j_call: TRBJ1-2; v_call: TRBV2; clone_size: -; d_call: -; cdr3_nt: TGTGCCAGCAGTGAAACCCCCTATGGCTACACCTTC; cdr3_aa: CASSETPYGYTF
j_call: TRBJ2-7; v_call: TRBV20-1; clone_size: few; d_call: -; cdr3_nt: TGCAGTGCATGGGCTGAGCGGAGCTTGACCTACGAGCAGTACTTC; cdr3_aa: CSAWAERSLTYEQYF
j_call: TRBJ1-1; v_call: TRBV4-2; clone_size: few; d_call: -; cdr3_nt: TGTGCCAGCGGACGCCCAAGGAACACTGAAGCTTTCTTT; cdr3_aa: CASGRPRNTEAFF
j_call: TRBJ1-2; v_call: TRBV25-1; clone_size: -; d_call: TRBD1; cdr3_nt: TGTGCCAGCGAGGGACAGGGTCCCTATGGCTACACCTTC; cdr3_aa: CASEGQGPYGYTF
j_call: TRBJ1-4; v_call: TRBV29-1; clone_size: -; d_call: -; cdr3_nt: TGCAGCGTTGAGGTAGCGGGGTCCATTGCAACTAATGAAAAACTGTTTTTT; cdr3_aa: CSVEVAGSIATNEKLFF
j_call: TRBJ2-7; v_call: TRBV2; clone_size: few; d_call: -; cdr3_nt: TGTGCCAGCAGTTGGGACACCGACGATTCCTACGAGCAGTACTTC; cdr3_aa: CASSWDTDDSYEQYF
j_call: TRBJ1-5; v_call: TRBV2; clone_size: -; d_call: -; cdr3_nt: TGTGCCAGCAGTCCTAATATCAATCAGCCCCAGCATTTT; cdr3_aa: CASSPNINQPQHF